This T cell receptor beta chain was sequenced during a study of blood T cell repertoires in COVID-19. In the study overall: COVID-19 samples collected from the United States, Italy and Spain covered acute and convalescent phases.

In the study's own analysis: The assay estimated nucleated cells by amplifying reference gene primers. Measured with immunoSEQ multiplex PCR; TCRdb has only the in-frame clones, and not every one. V, J and clone size derive from that table, while D and trimming were established from the DNA sequence. The table shows fewer than 250,000 clones, with 89% occurring only once. Trimming took off 4 bases at V and 5 bases at J, with 9 bases between the two ends. This CDR3 region has 12 residues. The germline V gene has CDR1 SGHNT and CDR2 YENEEA. The chain recombines TRBV11-3 with TRBJ2-7, with D tentatively TRBD1 (5 bases). The sample was peripheral blood. The TCR sequence derives from a man between 60 and 75 years old who had recovered from COVID-19. CDR3 in amino acids: CASSSLGDEQYF. The CDR3 region has the DNA TGTGCCAGCAGCTCTCTAGGGGACGAGCAGTACTTC.